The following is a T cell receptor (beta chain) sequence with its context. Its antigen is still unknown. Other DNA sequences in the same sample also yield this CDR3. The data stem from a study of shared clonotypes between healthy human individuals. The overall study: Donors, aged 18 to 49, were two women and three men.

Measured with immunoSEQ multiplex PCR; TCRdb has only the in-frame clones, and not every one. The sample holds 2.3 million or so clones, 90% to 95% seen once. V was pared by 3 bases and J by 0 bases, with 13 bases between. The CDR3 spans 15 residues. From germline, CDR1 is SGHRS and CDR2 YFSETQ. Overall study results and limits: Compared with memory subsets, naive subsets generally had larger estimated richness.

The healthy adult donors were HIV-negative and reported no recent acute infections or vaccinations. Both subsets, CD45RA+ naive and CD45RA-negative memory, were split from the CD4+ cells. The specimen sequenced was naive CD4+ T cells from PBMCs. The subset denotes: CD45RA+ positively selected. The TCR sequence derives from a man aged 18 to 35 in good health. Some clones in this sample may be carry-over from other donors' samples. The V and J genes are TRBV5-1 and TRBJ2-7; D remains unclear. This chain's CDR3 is CASSSDSFSSYEQYF. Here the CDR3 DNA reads TGCGCCAGCAGCTCCGACTCCTTTAGCTCCTACGAGCAGTACTTC.